Included here is one TCR beta chain sequence, with context. What it recognizes is unknown. V gave up 5 bases and J gave up 9 bases; unmatched junction bases: 9. The germline CDR1 and CDR2 sequences are MNHEY and SVGAGI. The CDR3 covers 14 residues. This record comes from a study of blood T cells in healthy people across ages. Study-wide background: The template switching approach captured approximately one barcoded beta molecule for every two T cells. General study findings and limits: Roughly linearly, TCR beta diversity per million T cells fell as age increased. For the donors, CMV status was unknown and possibly confounded expanded clonotype changes.

Together with a sample-barcoded 5' primer, a J-beta primer mix was included in a second PCR lasting roughly 6 to 12 cycles. TCRdb recomputed calls from the 5' RACE reads with MiXCR, one row per CDR3 protein. Here the sample spans more than 550,000 distinct CDR3 sequences, roughly 20% being singletons. J is TRBJ2-7 and V is TRBV6-5, with 11 bases that match TRBD2. The sequence came from a man between 65 and 80 years old in good health. The sequencing input was blood. The CDR3 sequence: CASSGSLAGGLQYV. The CDR3 nucleotides read TGTGCCAGCAGTGGATCGTTAGCGGGAGGGTTGCAGTACGTC.